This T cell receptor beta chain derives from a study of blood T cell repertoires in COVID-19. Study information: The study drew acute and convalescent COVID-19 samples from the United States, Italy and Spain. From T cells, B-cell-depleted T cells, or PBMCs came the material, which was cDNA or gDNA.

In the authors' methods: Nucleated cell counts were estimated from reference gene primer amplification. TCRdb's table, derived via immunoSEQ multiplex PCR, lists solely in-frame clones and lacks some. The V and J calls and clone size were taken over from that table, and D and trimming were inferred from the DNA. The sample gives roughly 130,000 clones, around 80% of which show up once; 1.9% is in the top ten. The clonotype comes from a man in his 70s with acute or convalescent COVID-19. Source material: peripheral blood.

The CDR3 bases are TGTGCCAGCAGCTTGGTCCAGCAAGAGACCCAGTACTTC. As protein: CASSLVQQETQYF. J is TRBJ2-5 and V is TRBV5-4; D is unresolved. The CDR3 is 13 residues long. The germline V gene encodes CDR1 SGHNT and CDR2 YYREEE (reference sequence). V lost 0 bases, J lost 2 bases, and 5 bases lay in between.